This T cell receptor (beta chain) was profiled in a study of CD8+CD57+ T cells in acquired aplastic anemia. Genomic DNA acted as the template from which TCR beta VDJ combination and CDR3 sequence profiling were carried out. TCRdb independently ran MiXCR on the reads; one entry per CDR3 protein. This sample has about 240,000 distinct CDR3 sequences, with around half found just once. V lost 5 bases to trimming and J lost 5 bases, with 14 bases between them. The CDR3 totals 14 residues. Germline CDR1 is SGHTA and CDR2 is FQGTGA. This clonotype has just a few counts. Sequenced patients had shown CD8+CD57+ cell expansion by flow cytometry.

The sequenced sample consisted of sorted CD4+, CD8+, or CD8+CD57+ T cells (not recorded which) from PBMCs. The J gene is TRBJ2-3, the V gene TRBV7-3; a weak D match, TRBD1 (5 bases). The origin of this receptor is a human donor with aplastic anemia. The CDR3 spells CASSAVGRGDTQYF. CDR3 DNA: TGTGCCAGCAGCGCCGTGGGTAGGGGAGATACGCAGTATTTT.